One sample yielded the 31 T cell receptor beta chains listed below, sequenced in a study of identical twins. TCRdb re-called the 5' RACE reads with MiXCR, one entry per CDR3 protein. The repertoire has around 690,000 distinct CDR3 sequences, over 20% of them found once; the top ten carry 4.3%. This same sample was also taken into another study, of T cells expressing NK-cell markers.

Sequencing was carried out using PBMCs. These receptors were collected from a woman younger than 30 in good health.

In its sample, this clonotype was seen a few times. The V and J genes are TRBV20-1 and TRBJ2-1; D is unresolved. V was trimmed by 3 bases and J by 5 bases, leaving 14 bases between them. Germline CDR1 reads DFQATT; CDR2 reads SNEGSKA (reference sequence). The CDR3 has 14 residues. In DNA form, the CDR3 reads TGCAGTGCTAGTGTGGTGGGCCGAAACAATGAGCAGTTCTTC. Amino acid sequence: CSASVVGRNNEQFF.

CDR3 in DNA: TGCGCCAGCAGGGCTTTCCAAGAGACCCAGTACTTC. Residues: CASRAFQETQYF. The rearrangement uses TRBV5-1 and TRBJ2-5; D gene uncertain. This CDR3 contains 12 residues. The germline gives CDR1 SGHRS, CDR2 YFSETQ. The V end lost 5 bases, the J end lost 1 base, and 6 bases lay between the germline ends.

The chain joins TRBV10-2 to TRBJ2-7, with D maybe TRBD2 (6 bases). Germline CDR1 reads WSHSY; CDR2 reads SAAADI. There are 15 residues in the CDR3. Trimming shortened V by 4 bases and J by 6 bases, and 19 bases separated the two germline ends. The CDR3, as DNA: TGCGCCAGCAGTGTAGGAGCGGGCACCACCAGCGAGCAGTACTTC. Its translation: CASSVGAGTTSEQYF.

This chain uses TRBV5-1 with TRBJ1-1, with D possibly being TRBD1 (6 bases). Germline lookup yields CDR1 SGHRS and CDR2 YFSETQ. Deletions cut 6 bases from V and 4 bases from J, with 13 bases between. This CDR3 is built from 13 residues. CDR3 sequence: CASTPGGPTEAFF. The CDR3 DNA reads TGCGCCAGCACCCCGGGGGGCCCCACTGAAGCTTTCTTT.

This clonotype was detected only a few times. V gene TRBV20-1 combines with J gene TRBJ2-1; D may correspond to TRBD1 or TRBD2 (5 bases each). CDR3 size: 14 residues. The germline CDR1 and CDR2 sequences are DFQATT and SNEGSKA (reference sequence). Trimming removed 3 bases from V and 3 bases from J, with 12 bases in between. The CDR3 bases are TGCAGTGCTAGTAGAGGGGTGGGCTACAATGAGCAGTTCTTC. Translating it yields CSASRGVGYNEQFF.

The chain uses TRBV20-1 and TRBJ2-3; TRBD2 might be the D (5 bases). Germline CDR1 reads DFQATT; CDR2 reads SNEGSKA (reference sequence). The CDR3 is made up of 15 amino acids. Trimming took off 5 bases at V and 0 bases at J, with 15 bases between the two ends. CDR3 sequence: CSALPRRSSTDTQYF. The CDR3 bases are TGCAGTGCTCTGCCCCGGAGGTCTAGCACAGATACGCAGTATTTT.

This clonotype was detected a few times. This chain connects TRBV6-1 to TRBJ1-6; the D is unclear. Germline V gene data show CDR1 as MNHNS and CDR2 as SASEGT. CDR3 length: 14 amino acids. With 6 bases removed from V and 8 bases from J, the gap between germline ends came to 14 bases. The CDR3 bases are TGTGCCAGCAGCACTGGACCTACTTATTCACCCCTCCACTTT. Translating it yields CASSTGPTYSPLHF.

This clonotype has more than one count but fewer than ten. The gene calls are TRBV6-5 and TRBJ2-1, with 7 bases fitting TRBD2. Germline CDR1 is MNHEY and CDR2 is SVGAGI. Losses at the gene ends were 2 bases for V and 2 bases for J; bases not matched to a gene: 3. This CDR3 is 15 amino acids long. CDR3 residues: CASSYIAGAYNEQFF. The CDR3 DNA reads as TGTGCCAGCAGTTACATCGCGGGAGCCTACAATGAGCAGTTCTTC.

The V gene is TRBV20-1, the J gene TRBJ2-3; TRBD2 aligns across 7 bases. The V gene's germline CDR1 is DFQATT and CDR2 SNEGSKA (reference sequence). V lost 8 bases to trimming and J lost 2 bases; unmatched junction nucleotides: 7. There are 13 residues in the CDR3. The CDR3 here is CSRKRGSTDTQYF. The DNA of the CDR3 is TGCAGTCGGAAGCGGGGCTCCACAGATACGCAGTATTTT.

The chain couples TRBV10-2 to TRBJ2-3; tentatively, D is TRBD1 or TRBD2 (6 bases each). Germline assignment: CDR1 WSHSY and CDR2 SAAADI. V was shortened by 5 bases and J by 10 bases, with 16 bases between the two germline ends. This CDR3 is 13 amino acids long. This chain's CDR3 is CASSLGGTGSQYF. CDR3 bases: TGCGCCAGCAGTTTAGGGGGGACCGGGTCGCAGTATTTT.

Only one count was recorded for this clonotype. CDR3 in DNA: TGTGCCATCAGTGAGCGGGACACCTCCTACGAGCAGTACTTC. Protein: CAISERDTSYEQYF. The genes are TRBV10-3 and TRBJ2-7; D perhaps matches TRBD1 (6 bases). This CDR3 comprises 14 residues. V was cut by 2 bases and J by 0 bases, with 8 bases left in between. The germline V gene has CDR1 ENHRY and CDR2 SYGVKD.

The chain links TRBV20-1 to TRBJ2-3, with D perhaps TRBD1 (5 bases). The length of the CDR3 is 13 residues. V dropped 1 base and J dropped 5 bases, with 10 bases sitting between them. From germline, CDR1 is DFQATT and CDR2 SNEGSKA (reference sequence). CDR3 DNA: TGCAGTGCTAGAGTTCGTAGGGGAGATACGCAGTATTTT. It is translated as CSARVRRGDTQYF.

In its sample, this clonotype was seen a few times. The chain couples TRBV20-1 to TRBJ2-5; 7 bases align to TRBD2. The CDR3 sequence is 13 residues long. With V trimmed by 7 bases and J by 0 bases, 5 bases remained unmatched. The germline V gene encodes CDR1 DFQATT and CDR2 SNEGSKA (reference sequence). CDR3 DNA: TGCAGTGGCGCTAGCGGAAACCAAGAGACCCAGTACTTC. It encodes CSGASGNQETQYF.

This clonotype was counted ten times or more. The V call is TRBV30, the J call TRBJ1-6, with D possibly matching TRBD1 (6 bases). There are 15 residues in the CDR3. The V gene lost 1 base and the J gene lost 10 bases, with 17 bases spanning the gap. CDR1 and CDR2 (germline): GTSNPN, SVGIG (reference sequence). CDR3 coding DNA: TGTGCCTGGAGTGGCAAAACAGGGACGGGGTCACCCCTCCACTTT. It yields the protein CAWSGKTGTGSPLHF.

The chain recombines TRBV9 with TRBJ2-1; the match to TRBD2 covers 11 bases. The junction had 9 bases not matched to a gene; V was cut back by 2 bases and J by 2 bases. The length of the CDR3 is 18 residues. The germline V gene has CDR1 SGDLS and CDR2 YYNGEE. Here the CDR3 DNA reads TGTGCCAGCAGCGTGCCCCTTACTAGCGGGGGAGCCTACAATGAGCAGTTCTTC. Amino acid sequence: CASSVPLTSGGAYNEQFF.

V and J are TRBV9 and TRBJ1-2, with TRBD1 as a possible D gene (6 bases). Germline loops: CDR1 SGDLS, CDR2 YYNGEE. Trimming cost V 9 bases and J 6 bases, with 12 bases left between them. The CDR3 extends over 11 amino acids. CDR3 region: CATGGGNGYTF. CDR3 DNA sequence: TGTGCCACCGGAGGGGGAAATGGCTACACCTTC.

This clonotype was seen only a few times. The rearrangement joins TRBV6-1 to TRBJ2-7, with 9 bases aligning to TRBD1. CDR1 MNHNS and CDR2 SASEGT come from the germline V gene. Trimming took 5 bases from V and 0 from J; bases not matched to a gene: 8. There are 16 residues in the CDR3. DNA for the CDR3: TGTGCCAGCAGTAGAGGGACAGGGTTTGGCTCCTACGAGCAGTACTTC. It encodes CASSRGTGFGSYEQYF.

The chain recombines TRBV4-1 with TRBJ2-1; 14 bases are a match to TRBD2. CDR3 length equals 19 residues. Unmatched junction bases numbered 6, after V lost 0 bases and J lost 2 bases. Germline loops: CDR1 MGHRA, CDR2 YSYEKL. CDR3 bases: TGCGCCAGCAGCCAAGACGATAGGACTAGCGGGAGGACCTACAATGAGCAGTTCTTC. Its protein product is CASSQDDRTSGRTYNEQFF.

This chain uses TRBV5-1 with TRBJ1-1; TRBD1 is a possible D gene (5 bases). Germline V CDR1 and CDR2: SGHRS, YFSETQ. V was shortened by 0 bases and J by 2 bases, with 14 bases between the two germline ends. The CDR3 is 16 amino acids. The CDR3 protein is CASSLALSGHNTEAFF. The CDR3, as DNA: TGCGCCAGCAGCTTGGCCCTTTCCGGACACAACACTGAAGCTTTCTTT. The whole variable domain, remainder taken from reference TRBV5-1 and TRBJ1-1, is KAGVTQTPRYLIKTRGQQVTLSCSPISGHRSVSWYQQTPGQGLQFLFEYFSETQRNKGNFPGRFSGRQFSNSRSEMNVSTLELGDSALYLCASSLALSGHNTEAFFGQGTRLTVV.

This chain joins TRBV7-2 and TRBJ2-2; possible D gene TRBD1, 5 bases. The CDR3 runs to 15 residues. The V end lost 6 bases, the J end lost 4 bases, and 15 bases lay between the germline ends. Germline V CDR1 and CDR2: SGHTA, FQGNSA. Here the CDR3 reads CASSVGRSSTGELFF. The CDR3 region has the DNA TGTGCCAGCAGTGTGGGGCGGAGTAGCACCGGGGAGCTGTTTTTT.

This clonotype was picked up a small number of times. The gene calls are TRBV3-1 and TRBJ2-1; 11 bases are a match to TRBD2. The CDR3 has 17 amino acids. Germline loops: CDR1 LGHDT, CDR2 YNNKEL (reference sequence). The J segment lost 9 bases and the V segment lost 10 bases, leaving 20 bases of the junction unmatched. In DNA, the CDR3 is TGTGCCACCTCCAAGGAGGTAGCGGGGGGGCCTGGTAGTGAGCAGTTCTTC. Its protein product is CATSKEVAGGPGSEQFF.

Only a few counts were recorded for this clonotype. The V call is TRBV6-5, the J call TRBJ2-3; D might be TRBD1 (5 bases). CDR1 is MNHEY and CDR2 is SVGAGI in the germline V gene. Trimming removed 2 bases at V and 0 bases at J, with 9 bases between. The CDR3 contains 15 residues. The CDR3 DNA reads TGTGCCAGCAGTTACGGGGCATCTAGCACAGATACGCAGTATTTT. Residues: CASSYGASSTDTQYF.

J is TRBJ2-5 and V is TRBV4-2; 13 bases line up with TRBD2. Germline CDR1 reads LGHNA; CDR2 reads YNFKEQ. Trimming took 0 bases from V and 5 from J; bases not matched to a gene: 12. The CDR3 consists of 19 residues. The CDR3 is CASSQDLTSGGVLDETQYF. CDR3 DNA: TGTGCCAGCAGCCAAGATCTAACTAGCGGGGGGGTCTTAGACGAGACCCAGTACTTC.

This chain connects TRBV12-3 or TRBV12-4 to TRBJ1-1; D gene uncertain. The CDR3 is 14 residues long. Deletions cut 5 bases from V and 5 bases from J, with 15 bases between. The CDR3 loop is CASSPGRRITEAFF. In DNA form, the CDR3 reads TGTGCCAGCAGTCCAGGACGTAGGATAACTGAAGCTTTCTTT.

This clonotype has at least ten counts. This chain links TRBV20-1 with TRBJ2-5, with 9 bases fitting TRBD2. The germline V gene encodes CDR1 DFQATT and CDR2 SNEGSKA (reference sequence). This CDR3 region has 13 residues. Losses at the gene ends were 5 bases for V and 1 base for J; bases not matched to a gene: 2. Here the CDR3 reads CSAPTSGQETQYF. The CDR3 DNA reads TGCAGTGCTCCGACTAGCGGCCAAGAGACCCAGTACTTC.

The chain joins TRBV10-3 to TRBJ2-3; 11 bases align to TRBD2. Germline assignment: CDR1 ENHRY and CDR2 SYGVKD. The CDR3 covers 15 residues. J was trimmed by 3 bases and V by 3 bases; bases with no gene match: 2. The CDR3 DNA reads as TGTGCCATCAGTGACACTAGCGGGGGTACAGATACGCAGTATTTT. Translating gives CAISDTSGGTDTQYF.

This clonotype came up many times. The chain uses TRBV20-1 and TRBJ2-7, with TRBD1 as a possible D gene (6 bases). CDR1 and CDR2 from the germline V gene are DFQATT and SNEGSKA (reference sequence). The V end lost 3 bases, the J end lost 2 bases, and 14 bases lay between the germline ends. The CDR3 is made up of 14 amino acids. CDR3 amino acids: CSARKTGVAYEQYF. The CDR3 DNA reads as TGCAGTGCTAGGAAGACAGGAGTAGCCTACGAGCAGTACTTC.

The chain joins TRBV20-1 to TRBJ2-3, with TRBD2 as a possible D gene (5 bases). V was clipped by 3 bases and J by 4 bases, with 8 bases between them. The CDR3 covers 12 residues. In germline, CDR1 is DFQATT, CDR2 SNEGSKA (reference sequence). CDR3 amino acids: CSARRVSDTQYF. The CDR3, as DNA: TGCAGTGCTAGGCGGGTTTCAGATACGCAGTATTTT.

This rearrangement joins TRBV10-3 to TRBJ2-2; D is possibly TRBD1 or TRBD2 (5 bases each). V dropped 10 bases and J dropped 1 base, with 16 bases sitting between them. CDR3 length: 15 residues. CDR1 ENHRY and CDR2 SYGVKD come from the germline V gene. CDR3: CATLGTKGNTGELFF. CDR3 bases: TGTGCCACCCTCGGGACCAAAGGGAACACCGGGGAGCTGTTTTTT.

Here the CDR3 DNA reads TGCGCCACCTTGTCCGACAGGGTTAATCAGCCCCAGCATTTT. Its translation: CATLSDRVNQPQHF. The genes are TRBV10-1 and TRBJ1-5, with TRBD1 matching over 7 bases. J was trimmed by 4 bases and V by 10 bases; bases with no gene match: 10. This CDR3 contains 14 residues. Germline CDR1 and CDR2: WNHNN and SYGVQD (reference sequence).

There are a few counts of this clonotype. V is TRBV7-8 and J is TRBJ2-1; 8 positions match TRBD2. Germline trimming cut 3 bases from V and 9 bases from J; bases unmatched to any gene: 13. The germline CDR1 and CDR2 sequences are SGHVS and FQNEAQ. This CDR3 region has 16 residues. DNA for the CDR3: TGTGCCAGCAGCTTGGGGACTAGGGTGTCCATAGCTGAGCAGTTCTTC. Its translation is CASSLGTRVSIAEQFF.